The 22 T cell receptor beta chains reported below all come from one sample, sequenced in a study of shared clonotypes between healthy human individuals. Only in-frame clones appear in the TCRdb table, and some are missing; sequencing was by immunoSEQ multiplex PCR. The data contain hundreds of thousands of clones, about 96% of them singletons. The sequencing sample was made of naive CD4+ T cells sorted from blood. Subset here: CD45RA+ positively selected. These receptors were obtained from a woman between 25 and 40 years old in good health.

The J gene is TRBJ1-3, the V gene TRBV15; D unclear. The V gene lost 0 bases and the J gene lost 4 bases, with 10 bases spanning the gap. Germline V CDR1 and CDR2: LNHNV, YYDKDF (reference sequence). The CDR3 extends over 15 amino acids. The CDR3 spells CATSRDPGVGNTIYF. Written as DNA, the CDR3 is TGTGCCACCAGCAGAGATCCGGGAGTGGGAAACACCATATATTTT.

The chain uses TRBV7-9 and TRBJ1-2; D is unresolved. The CDR3 is made up of 14 amino acids. Looked up from germline, CDR1 is SEHNR and CDR2 is FQNEAQ (reference sequence). Trimming cost V 1 base and J 1 base, with 7 bases left between them. In DNA, the CDR3 is TGTGCCAGCAGCTTAGGACGAGATAACTATGGCTACACCTTC. It encodes CASSLGRDNYGYTF.

This chain links TRBV18 with TRBJ2-5; D possibly corresponds to TRBD2 (6 bases). CDR3 length equals 15 residues. Germline CDR1 is KGHSH and CDR2 is LQKENI. The germline V and J ends were trimmed by 6 bases and 5 bases, with 19 bases remaining between them. The CDR3 sequence: CASSLPGTLRETQYF. CDR3 DNA: TGTGCCAGCTCCCTACCCGGGACTCTAAGGGAGACCCAGTACTTC.

The chain employs TRBV28 and TRBJ1-2; D call uncertain. Trimming took 5 bases from V and 2 from J, leaving 12 bases between them. This CDR3 has 14 amino acids. The germline CDR1 and CDR2 sequences are MDHEN and SYDVKM. CDR3 amino acids: CASSQGKPNYGYTF. Here the CDR3 DNA reads TGTGCCAGCAGTCAAGGAAAGCCCAACTATGGCTACACCTTC.

This chain uses TRBV13 with TRBJ2-2; D possibly corresponds to TRBD2 (5 bases). V was pared by 8 bases and J by 3 bases, with 10 bases between. The CDR3 is 13 residues long. The germline V gene has CDR1 PRHDT and CDR2 FYEKMQ (reference sequence). CDR3 protein: CASDSDDTGELFF. CDR3 DNA: TGTGCCAGCGATAGCGACGACACCGGGGAGCTGTTTTTT.

V usage is TRBV18 and J usage is TRBJ2-7; tentatively, D is TRBD2 (6 bases). Germline values: CDR1 KGHSH, CDR2 LQKENI. This CDR3 comprises 15 residues. V lost 2 bases, J lost 5 bases, and 16 bases lay in between. For the CDR3, the DNA is TGTGCCAGCTCACCATGGGATAGCGGCATCGACGAGCAGTACTTC. This codes for CASSPWDSGIDEQYF.

The gene calls are TRBV28 and TRBJ2-7, with TRBD1 identical over 7 bases. The CDR3 is 14 residues long. Germline CDR1 reads MDHEN; CDR2 reads SYDVKM. V lost 6 bases and J lost 5; bases outside the gene matches: 10. For the CDR3, the DNA is TGTGCCAGCAGCACGCTGACAGGGCTCAACGAGCAGTACTTC. Encoded protein: CASSTLTGLNEQYF.

This chain connects TRBV28 to TRBJ2-7; TRBD1 might be the D (6 bases). Germline V lookup: CDR1 MDHEN, CDR2 SYDVKM. V shed 7 bases and J shed 4 bases, with 17 bases lying between them. The CDR3 runs to 14 residues. The CDR3 DNA follows: TGTGCCAGCAAATCCGGGACAAGGTGGTACGAGCAGTACTTC. Protein: CASKSGTRWYEQYF.

The rearrangement joins TRBV30 to TRBJ1-1; no clear D gene. The CDR3 runs 13 residues. From germline, CDR1 is GTSNPN and CDR2 SVGIG (reference sequence). Trimming cost V 2 bases and J 2 bases, with 9 bases left between them. The CDR3 protein is CAWSPYVNTEAFF. CDR3 in DNA: TGTGCCTGGAGTCCCTACGTTAACACTGAAGCTTTCTTT.

This rearrangement joins TRBV10-1 to TRBJ2-5, with 8 positions matching TRBD2. Germline V gene sequence: CDR1 WNHNN, CDR2 SYGVQD (reference sequence). After removal of 2 bases from V and 11 bases from J, the junction contained 22 bases not matched to a gene. CDR3 length: 18 amino acids. The CDR3 bases are TGCGCCAGCAGTGAGGAACCCCCGGTCAGCGGGAGTAATGTAGAGCAGTACTTC. It codes for CASSEEPPVSGSNVEQYF.

The genes are TRBV6-1 and TRBJ2-2; D perhaps matches TRBD1 (5 bases). Trimming shortened V by 10 bases and J by 7 bases, and 16 bases separated the two germline ends. CDR3 size: 13 residues. Germline V gene sequence: CDR1 MNHNS, CDR2 SASEGT. The CDR3 sequence: CATQVAGIGELFF. CDR3 DNA: TGTGCCACACAAGTCGCAGGGATCGGGGAGCTGTTTTTT.

The rearrangement joins TRBV5-4 to TRBJ2-3; D is unresolved. Germline assignment: CDR1 SGHNT and CDR2 YYREEE (reference sequence). Trimming took 1 base from V and 3 from J, leaving 6 bases between them. CDR3 length: 13 residues. The CDR3 loop reads CASSLRPTDTQYF. The CDR3 coding sequence is TGTGCCAGCAGCTTGCGGCCTACAGATACGCAGTATTTT.

This chain connects TRBV4-1 to TRBJ2-5; TRBD2 matches 8 bases. The V gene's germline CDR1 is MGHRA and CDR2 YSYEKL. With V trimmed by 1 base and J by 3 bases, 7 bases remained unmatched. The CDR3 spans 16 residues. This CDR3 reads CASSQGIAGWEETQYF. The CDR3 DNA follows: TGCGCCAGCAGCCAAGGGATAGCGGGATGGGAAGAGACCCAGTACTTC.

CDR3 sequence: CASSELPAQFSYEQYF. The CDR3 region has the DNA TGTGCCAGCAGTGAACTCCCGGCCCAATTCTCCTACGAGCAGTACTTC. The chain carries TRBV2 and TRBJ2-7; D remains ambiguous. Germline V gene lookup returns CDR1 SNHLY and CDR2 FYNNEI. Trimming took 2 bases from V and 0 from J, leaving 14 bases between them. The length of the CDR3 is 16 residues.

This chain links TRBV12-5 with TRBJ1-1; weak D call: TRBD1 (5 bases). The germline V and J ends were trimmed by 2 bases and 7 bases, with 11 bases remaining between them. Germline V gene data show CDR1 as LGHNT and CDR2 as FRNRAP. The CDR3 is made up of 13 amino acids. The DNA for the CDR3 is TGTGCTAGTGGTTTGTCGGCGAGGGGTGAAGCTTTCTTT. Amino acid sequence: CASGLSARGEAFF.

The chain uses TRBV5-1 and TRBJ1-2; D not certain. Trimming took off 0 bases at V and 6 bases at J, with 12 bases between the two ends. The germline V gene has CDR1 SGHRS and CDR2 YFSETQ. The CDR3 sequence is 14 residues long. The CDR3 nucleotides read TGCGCCAGCAGCTTGGCCCGGCTAGGGCATGGCTACACCTTC. The encoded protein is CASSLARLGHGYTF.

The CDR3 coding sequence is TGTGCCAGCAGCCAAGACTTACAAGGGGGGACAACTTTCTACGAGCAGTACTTC. Its translation is CASSQDLQGGTTFYEQYF. J is TRBJ2-7 and V is TRBV4-2; possibly TRBD1 or TRBD2 for D (6 bases each). The V gene's germline CDR1 is LGHNA and CDR2 YNFKEQ. Between the trimmed V and J ends, which lost 0 bases and 3 bases, there was a span of 21 bases. The CDR3 sequence is 18 residues long.

The chain joins TRBV6-1 to TRBJ2-7; D unclear. CDR1 and CDR2 from the germline V gene are MNHNS and SASEGT. Trimming took 7 bases from V and 4 from J, leaving 17 bases between them. CDR3 size: 14 residues. The CDR3 protein is CASKPGNKGYEQYF. Written as DNA, the CDR3 is TGTGCCAGCAAGCCAGGAAATAAGGGTTACGAGCAGTACTTC.

The chain recombines TRBV28 with TRBJ1-2; 8 bases align to TRBD1. This CDR3 is built from 16 residues. From germline, CDR1 is MDHEN and CDR2 SYDVKM. The junction had 11 bases not matched to a gene; V was cut back by 8 bases and J by 0 bases. The CDR3, as DNA: TGTGCCAGCGTGGCAGGGGGCTATGCTTCTAACTATGGCTACACCTTC. Translating it yields CASVAGGYASNYGYTF.

This chain connects TRBV5-1 to TRBJ2-7; maybe TRBD1 (6 bases). Germline CDR1 is SGHRS and CDR2 is YFSETQ. This CDR3 is 13 amino acids long. V gave up 1 base and J gave up 5 bases, with 10 bases separating them. CDR3 residues: CASSLTGSHEQYF. For the CDR3, the DNA is TGCGCCAGCAGCTTGACAGGGTCCCACGAGCAGTACTTC.

The rearrangement links TRBV7-3 to TRBJ2-3; 14 bases are shared with TRBD2. V shed 5 bases and J 0 bases; nucleotides not matched to a gene: 4. This CDR3 is built from 17 residues. Germline V lookup: CDR1 SGHTA, CDR2 FQGTGA. The CDR3 loop is CASSPGTSGRSTDTQYF. CDR3 nucleotides: TGTGCCAGCAGCCCGGGGACTAGCGGGAGAAGCACAGATACGCAGTATTTT.

The chain links TRBV18 to TRBJ2-5, with D perhaps matching TRBD1 (6 bases). Germline CDR1 and CDR2: KGHSH and LQKENI. The CDR3 totals 15 residues. V was cut by 6 bases and J by 4 bases, with 18 bases left in between. CDR3 protein: CASSPRVATGETQYF. CDR3 coding DNA: TGTGCCAGCTCCCCTAGGGTAGCGACAGGAGAGACCCAGTACTTC.